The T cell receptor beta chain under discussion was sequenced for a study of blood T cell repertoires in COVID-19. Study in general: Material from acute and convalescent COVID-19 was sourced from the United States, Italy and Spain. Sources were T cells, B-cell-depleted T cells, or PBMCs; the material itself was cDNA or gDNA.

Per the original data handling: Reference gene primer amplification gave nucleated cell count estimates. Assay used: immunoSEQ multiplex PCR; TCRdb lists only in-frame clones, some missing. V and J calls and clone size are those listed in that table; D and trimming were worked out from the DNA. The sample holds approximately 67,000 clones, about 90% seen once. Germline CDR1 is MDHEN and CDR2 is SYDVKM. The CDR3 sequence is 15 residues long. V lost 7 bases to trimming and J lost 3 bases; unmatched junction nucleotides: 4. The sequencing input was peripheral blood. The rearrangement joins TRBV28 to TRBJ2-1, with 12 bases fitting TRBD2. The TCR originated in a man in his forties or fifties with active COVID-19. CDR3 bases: TGTGCCAGCACCTCTAGCGGGGGGGGCTACAATGAGCAGTTCTTC. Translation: CASTSSGGGYNEQFF.